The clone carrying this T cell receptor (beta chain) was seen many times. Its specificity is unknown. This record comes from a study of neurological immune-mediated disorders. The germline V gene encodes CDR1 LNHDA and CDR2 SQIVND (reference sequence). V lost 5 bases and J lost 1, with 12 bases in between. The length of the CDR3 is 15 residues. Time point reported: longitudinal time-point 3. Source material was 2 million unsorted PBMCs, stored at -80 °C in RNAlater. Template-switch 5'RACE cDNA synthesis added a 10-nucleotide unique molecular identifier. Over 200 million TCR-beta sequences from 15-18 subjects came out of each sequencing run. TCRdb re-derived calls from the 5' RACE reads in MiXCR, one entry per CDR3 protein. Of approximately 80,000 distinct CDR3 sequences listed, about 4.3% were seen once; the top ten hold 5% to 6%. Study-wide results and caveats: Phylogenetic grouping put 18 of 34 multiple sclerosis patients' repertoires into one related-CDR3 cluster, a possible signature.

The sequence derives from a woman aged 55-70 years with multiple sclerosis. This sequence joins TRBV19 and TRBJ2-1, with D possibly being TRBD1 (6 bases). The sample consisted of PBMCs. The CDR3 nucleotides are TGTGCCAGTAGTGACAGGACTCGTTCCTACAATGAGCAGTTCTTC. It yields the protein CASSDRTRSYNEQFF.